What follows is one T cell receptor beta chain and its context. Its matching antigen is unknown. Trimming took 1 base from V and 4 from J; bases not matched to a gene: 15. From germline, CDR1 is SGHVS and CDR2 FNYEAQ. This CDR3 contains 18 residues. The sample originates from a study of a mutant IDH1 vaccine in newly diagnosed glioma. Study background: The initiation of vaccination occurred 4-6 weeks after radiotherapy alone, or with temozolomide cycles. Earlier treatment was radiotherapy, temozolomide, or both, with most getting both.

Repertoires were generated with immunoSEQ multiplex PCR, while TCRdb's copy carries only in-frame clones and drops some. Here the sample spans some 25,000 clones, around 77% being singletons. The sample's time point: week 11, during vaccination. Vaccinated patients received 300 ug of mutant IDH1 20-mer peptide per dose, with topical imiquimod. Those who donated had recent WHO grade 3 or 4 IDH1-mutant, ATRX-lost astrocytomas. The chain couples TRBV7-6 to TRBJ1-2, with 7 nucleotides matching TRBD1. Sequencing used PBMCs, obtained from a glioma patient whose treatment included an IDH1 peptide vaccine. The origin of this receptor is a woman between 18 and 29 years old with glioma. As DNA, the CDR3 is TGTGCCAGCAGCTTAGTAGGCTGGGACAGCACTACGAGCTATGGCTACACCTTC. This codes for CASSLVGWDSTTSYGYTF.